What follows are 32 T cell receptor beta chains derived from one specimen sequenced in a study of blood T cell repertoires in COVID-19. The method was immunoSEQ multiplex PCR; TCRdb's version includes in-frame clones alone and lacks a portion of them. The repertoire holds 70,000 to 95,000 clones, 75% to 85% seen once, with about 13% in the top ten. The sequencing input was peripheral blood. The origin of the receptors is a human donor in a cohort sampled during active COVID-19.

The chain combines TRBV5-1 with TRBJ1-5; the D is unclear. Germline V gene data show CDR1 as SGHRS and CDR2 as YFSETQ. V shed 1 base and J shed 3 bases, with 11 bases lying between them. CDR3 length equals 15 residues. For the CDR3, the DNA is TGCGCCAGCAGCTTGACGGGTTTCAACAATCAGCCCCAGCATTTT. This sequence encodes CASSLTGFNNQPQHF.

This chain uses TRBV5-6 with TRBJ2-5; the D gene is possibly TRBD1 (6 bases). The CDR3 is 14 amino acids. V lost 7 bases to trimming and J lost 2 bases, with 15 bases between them. CDR1 is SGHDT, CDR2 YYEEEE, per germline. CDR3 in amino acids: CASGRDTLQETQYF. The DNA of the CDR3 is TGTGCCAGCGGTCGGGACACTCTGCAAGAGACCCAGTACTTC.

This rearrangement joins TRBV11-2 to TRBJ2-7; the D is unclear. The CDR3 has 14 amino acids. The germline CDR1 and CDR2 sequences are SGHAT and FQNNGV. Trimming stripped 0 bases from V and 2 bases from J, with 8 bases between. The CDR3 coding sequence is TGTGCCAGCAGCTTAGAACTGATGACCTACGAGCAGTACTTC. Protein sequence: CASSLELMTYEQYF.

CDR3 loop: CATSDQRLAGAYNEQFF. The CDR3 DNA reads as TGTGCCACCAGTGACCAAAGACTAGCGGGGGCCTACAATGAGCAGTTCTTC. This chain links TRBV24-1 with TRBJ2-1; the match to TRBD2 covers 12 bases. CDR1 is KGHDR and CDR2 is SFDVKD in the germline V gene. CDR3 length: 17 amino acids. V shed 4 bases and J 2 bases; nucleotides not matched to a gene: 5.

The chain carries TRBV18 and TRBJ2-3; the match to TRBD1 covers 9 bases. Germline V gene data show CDR1 as KGHSH and CDR2 as LQKENI. The length of the CDR3 is 16 residues. J was trimmed by 2 bases and V by 1 base; bases with no gene match: 4. The CDR3 sequence is CASSPRTGGLTDTQYF. CDR3 nucleotide sequence: TGTGCCAGCTCACCACGAACAGGGGGCCTCACAGATACGCAGTATTTT.

CDR3 loop: CASSPGGTVYNSPLHF. The CDR3 nucleotides are TGCGCCAGCAGCCCAGGCGGGACCGTCTATAATTCACCCCTCCACTTT. The rearrangement uses TRBV5-1 and TRBJ1-6; tentative D call: TRBD1 (5 bases). Trimming took off 4 bases at V and 3 bases at J, with 14 bases between the two ends. Germline-derived CDR1 and CDR2 are SGHRS and YFSETQ. The CDR3 sequence is 16 residues long.

The chain is built from TRBV19 and TRBJ2-3; D possibly corresponds to TRBD1 (7 bases). The length of the CDR3 is 15 residues. Per germline, CDR1 LNHDA and CDR2 SQIVND (reference sequence). V lost 7 bases and J 4 bases, leaving 18 bases between the germline ends. The CDR3 DNA is TGTGCCAGTACCTTAGGAGGGGGCAGAGCAGATACGCAGTATTTT. This translates into CASTLGGGRADTQYF.

CDR3 sequence reads: CASKTSGTGVYEQYF. CDR3 nucleotide sequence: TGTGCCAGTAAAACCTCCGGGACAGGGGTCTACGAGCAGTACTTC. The chain links TRBV19 to TRBJ2-7, with TRBD1 identical over 10 bases. The CDR3 has 15 amino acids. J gave up 3 bases and V 7 bases, and 9 bases lay outside the gene matches. Germline CDR1 is LNHDA and CDR2 is SQIVND (reference sequence).

CDR3 sequence: CAISGGNYGYTF. Written as DNA, the CDR3 is TGTGCCATCAGTGGAGGGAACTATGGCTACACCTTC. The chain has TRBV10-3 and TRBJ1-2; D is unresolved. Looked up from germline, CDR1 is ENHRY and CDR2 is SYGVKD. The CDR3 is 12 residues long. V was clipped by 4 bases and J by 2 bases, with 5 bases between them.

V usage is TRBV19 and J usage is TRBJ2-2; no clear D. Trimming cost V 2 bases and J 5 bases, with 12 bases left between them. The CDR3 has 15 amino acids. Germline V CDR1 and CDR2: LNHDA, SQIVND (reference sequence). CDR3 residues: CASSIPGRMTGELFF. As DNA, the CDR3 is TGTGCCAGTAGTATACCAGGTAGAATGACCGGGGAGCTGTTTTTT.

The chain employs TRBV5-1 and TRBJ2-3, with a tentative D call TRBD1 (7 bases). Germline CDR1 SGHRS, CDR2 YFSETQ. The CDR3 runs to 17 residues. The germline V and J ends were trimmed by 4 bases and 3 bases, with 21 bases remaining between them. CDR3 sequence (DNA): TGCGCCAGCAGCACCAAGACAGGGAGGACCATGACAGATACGCAGTATTTT. It encodes CASSTKTGRTMTDTQYF.

The V and J genes are TRBV11-2 and TRBJ2-5; 8 nucleotides agree with TRBD2. CDR3 length equals 13 residues. The J segment lost 5 bases and the V segment lost 1 base, leaving 0 bases of the junction unmatched. From germline, CDR1 is SGHAT and CDR2 FQNNGV. CDR3 loop: CASSLGLAETQYF. CDR3 DNA: TGTGCCAGCAGCTTAGGACTAGCGGAGACCCAGTACTTC.

This rearrangement joins TRBV10-3 to TRBJ1-1, with 8 bases identical to TRBD1. The CDR3 is 15 residues long. J was trimmed by 1 base and V by 3 bases; bases with no gene match: 4. From germline, CDR1 is ENHRY and CDR2 SYGVKD. The CDR3 spells CAISDPGQANTEAFF. The CDR3 nucleotides read TGTGCCATCAGTGATCCGGGACAGGCGAACACTGAAGCTTTCTTT.

A few counts support this clone. The chain recombines TRBV4-1 with TRBJ1-1; 8 positions match TRBD1. V dropped 0 bases and J dropped 5; count of bases not matched to a gene: 11. The CDR3 spans 17 residues. Germline V lookup: CDR1 MGHRA, CDR2 YSYEKL. The CDR3 coding sequence is TGCGCCAGCAGCCAAGAGGTATTCAGGGGGCGAGGGACTGAAGCTTTCTTT. Its translation: CASSQEVFRGRGTEAFF.

The chain carries TRBV7-9 and TRBJ1-6; 10 bases line up with TRBD1. Germline assignment: CDR1 SEHNR and CDR2 FQNEAQ (reference sequence). V lost 5 bases, J lost 7 bases, and 8 bases stayed unmatched. The CDR3 runs to 16 residues. The CDR3, as DNA: TGTGCCAGCAGCCCGGGACAGGGGACAGAAAATTCACCCCTCCACTTT. It translates to CASSPGQGTENSPLHF.

The chain uses TRBV5-1 and TRBJ2-7; 9 nucleotides line up with TRBD1. The CDR3 is 14 residues long. V was pared by 6 bases and J by 4 bases, with 8 bases of the junction left unmatched. Per germline, CDR1 SGHRS and CDR2 YFSETQ. CDR3 bases: TGCGCCAGCACAGAACAACAGGGGGCTTACGAGCAGTACTTC. Protein: CASTEQQGAYEQYF.

The chain couples TRBV24-1 to TRBJ1-4; 11 positions agree with TRBD1. J was trimmed by 7 bases and V by 3 bases; bases with no gene match: 3. Germline CDR1 reads KGHDR; CDR2 reads SFDVKD. The CDR3 extends over 15 amino acids. CDR3 sequence (DNA): TGTGCCACCAGTGATAGGACAGGGGGCAGTGAAAAACTGTTTTTT. It yields the protein CATSDRTGGSEKLFF.

The chain has TRBV5-8 and TRBJ1-6; no firm D call. This CDR3 spans 13 amino acids. The germline V and J ends were trimmed by 4 bases and 4 bases, with 6 bases remaining between them. Germline V gene data show CDR1 as SGHTS and CDR2 as YDEGEE. As DNA, the CDR3 is TGTGCCAGCAGCCGACTGTATAATTCACCCCTCCACTTT. This gives the protein CASSRLYNSPLHF.

This chain connects TRBV13 to TRBJ2-1, with no clear D. The CDR3 totals 15 residues. V lost 1 base and J lost 3, with 10 bases in between. Germline-derived CDR1 and CDR2 are PRHDT and FYEKMQ (reference sequence). The CDR3 region is CASSLENKLYNEQFF. The CDR3 region has the DNA TGTGCCAGCAGCTTAGAGAATAAACTCTACAATGAGCAGTTCTTC. The full variable domain, its missing parts supplied by reference TRBV13 and TRBJ2-1, is AAGVIQSPRHLIKEKRETATLKCYPIPRHDTVYWYQQGPGQDPQFLISFYEKMQSDKGSIPDRFSAQQFSDYHSELNMSSLELGDSALYFCASSLENKLYNEQFFGPGTRLTVL.

This chain connects TRBV7-9 to TRBJ2-5, with 8 bases matching TRBD2. The length of the CDR3 is 15 residues. The junction had 8 bases not matched to a gene; V was cut back by 7 bases and J by 1 base. Germline V gene data show CDR1 as SEHNR and CDR2 as FQNEAQ (reference sequence). The CDR3 nucleotides read TGTGCCAGCATACCCCGCGGGGGGATCCAAGAGACCCAGTACTTC. Its protein product is CASIPRGGIQETQYF.

A note on this clone: A read error may be the cause here, since a much bigger clone is one base away. The chain couples TRBV30 to TRBJ1-1; possible D gene TRBD1, 6 bases. This CDR3 region has 12 residues. V lost 1 base, J lost 9 bases, and 12 bases lay in between. Germline V gene lookup returns CDR1 GTSNPN and CDR2 SVGIG (reference sequence). Here the CDR3 DNA reads TGTGCCTGGAGTGGGGGGCTAACTAAAGCTTTCTTT. This sequence encodes CAWSGGLTKAFF.

The V gene is TRBV7-3, the J gene TRBJ2-3; tentatively, D is TRBD1 (6 bases). Per germline, CDR1 SGHTA and CDR2 FQGTGA. The ends were cut back, 3 bases at V and 3 bases at J, with 22 bases in the middle. CDR3 length: 18 residues. The CDR3 region is CASSLTAQGPGKTDTQYF. CDR3 sequence (DNA): TGTGCCAGCAGCTTGACCGCACAGGGCCCGGGGAAAACAGATACGCAGTATTTT.

The chain uses TRBV19 and TRBJ1-4; D is unclear. V was clipped by 3 bases and J by 8 bases, with 10 bases between them. CDR1 LNHDA and CDR2 SQIVND come from the germline V gene (reference sequence). This CDR3 spans 13 amino acids. CDR3 coding DNA: TGTGCCAGTAGTATCCAGGCTCCGGAAAAACTGTTTTTT. It encodes CASSIQAPEKLFF.

The chain combines TRBV28 with TRBJ1-1; 8 bases map to TRBD1. Germline V gene sequence: CDR1 MDHEN, CDR2 SYDVKM. The CDR3 sequence is 12 residues long. Trimming cost V 6 bases and J 10 bases; bases outside gene matches: 7. The CDR3 region is CASSSQGAAAFF. CDR3 in DNA: TGTGCCAGCAGCTCTCAGGGGGCGGCAGCTTTCTTT. Supplemented by reference TRBV28 and TRBJ1-1, the full variable domain reads DVKVTQSSRYLVKRTGEKVFLECVQDMDHENMFWYRQDPGLGLRLIYFSYDVKMKEKGDIPEGYSVSREKKERFSLILESASTNQTSMYLCASSSQGAAAFFGQGTRLTVV.

J is TRBJ1-3 and V is TRBV7-2; D is ambiguous. The length of the CDR3 is 14 residues. Trimming cost V 8 bases and J 4 bases, with 15 bases left between them. Germline V CDR1 and CDR2: SGHTA, FQGNSA. As DNA, the CDR3 is TGTGCCAGCGGCCTCACTACGGCCGGAAACACCATATATTTT. Translating it yields CASGLTTAGNTIYF.

The chain combines TRBV27 with TRBJ2-5; 10 nucleotides line up with TRBD1. The CDR3 extends over 16 amino acids. Germline CDR1 MNHEY, CDR2 SMNVEV (reference sequence). The J segment lost 6 bases and the V segment lost 7 bases, leaving 14 bases of the junction unmatched. For the CDR3, the DNA is TGTGCCAGCACCCAAAATATGGGACAGGGGAGGCAGACCCAGTACTTC. Translation: CASTQNMGQGRQTQYF.

V usage is TRBV11-2 and J usage is TRBJ2-1, with TRBD2 matching 14 bases. J gave up 1 base and V 4 bases, and 3 bases lay outside the gene matches. This CDR3 spans 17 amino acids. The V gene's germline CDR1 is SGHAT and CDR2 FQNNGV. The CDR3: CASSSGLAGGSYNEQFF. DNA of the CDR3: TGTGCCAGCAGCTCTGGACTAGCGGGGGGTTCCTACAATGAGCAGTTCTTC. Complete variable domain (other parts from reference TRBV11-2 and TRBJ2-1): EAGVAQSPRYKIIEKRQSVAFWCNPISGHATLYWYQQILGQGPKLLIQFQNNGVVDDSQLPKDRFSAERLKGVDSTLKIQPAKLEDSAVYLCASSSGLAGGSYNEQFFGPGTRLTVL.

This chain joins TRBV24-1 and TRBJ2-2, with 10 nucleotides matching TRBD1. Trimming cost V 3 bases and J 6 bases; bases outside gene matches: 3. This CDR3 region has 15 residues. The germline V gene has CDR1 KGHDR and CDR2 SFDVKD. CDR3 nucleotides: TGTGCCACCAGTGATGAAGACAGGGGGCCCGGGGAGCTGTTTTTT. It encodes CATSDEDRGPGELFF.

This clone was seen more than once but under ten times. The V and J genes are TRBV12-3 or TRBV12-4 and TRBJ1-5; no clear D. V dropped 6 bases and J dropped 0 bases, with 6 bases sitting between them. The length of the CDR3 is 13 residues. The CDR3 DNA sequence: TGTGCCAGCAGCTCGAGTAGCAATCAGCCCCAGCATTTT. Amino acids: CASSSSSNQPQHF.

The CDR3 nucleotides read TGTGCCAGCAGCCGAGGGGGGGTGGGAAAACTGTTTTTT. Translated, it gives CASSRGGVGKLFF. The chain joins TRBV3-1 (or the pseudogene TRBV3-2) to TRBJ1-4; a possible D gene is TRBD1 (6 bases). The CDR3 contains 13 residues. V lost 4 bases, J lost 10 bases, and 13 bases lay in between. Germline V gives CDR1 LGHDT, CDR2 YNNKEL (reference sequence).

The chain employs TRBV7-3 and TRBJ2-2, with D perhaps matching TRBD1 (6 bases). There are 13 residues in the CDR3. Trimming cost V 4 bases and J 5 bases, with 8 bases left between them. Germline CDR1 reads SGHTA; CDR2 reads FQGTGA. CDR3 DNA: TGTGCCAGCAGCTCACAGGGAACCGGGGAGCTGTTTTTT. Translation gives CASSSQGTGELFF.

The chain combines TRBV4-1 with TRBJ2-3; D uncertain. Looked up from germline, CDR1 is MGHRA and CDR2 is YSYEKL. V was cut by 1 base and J by 3 bases, with 17 bases left in between. This CDR3 is 17 amino acids long. CDR3 sequence: CASSQVATRRSTDTQYF. The DNA of the CDR3 is TGCGCCAGCAGCCAAGTTGCCACCCGCCGGAGTACAGATACGCAGTATTTT.